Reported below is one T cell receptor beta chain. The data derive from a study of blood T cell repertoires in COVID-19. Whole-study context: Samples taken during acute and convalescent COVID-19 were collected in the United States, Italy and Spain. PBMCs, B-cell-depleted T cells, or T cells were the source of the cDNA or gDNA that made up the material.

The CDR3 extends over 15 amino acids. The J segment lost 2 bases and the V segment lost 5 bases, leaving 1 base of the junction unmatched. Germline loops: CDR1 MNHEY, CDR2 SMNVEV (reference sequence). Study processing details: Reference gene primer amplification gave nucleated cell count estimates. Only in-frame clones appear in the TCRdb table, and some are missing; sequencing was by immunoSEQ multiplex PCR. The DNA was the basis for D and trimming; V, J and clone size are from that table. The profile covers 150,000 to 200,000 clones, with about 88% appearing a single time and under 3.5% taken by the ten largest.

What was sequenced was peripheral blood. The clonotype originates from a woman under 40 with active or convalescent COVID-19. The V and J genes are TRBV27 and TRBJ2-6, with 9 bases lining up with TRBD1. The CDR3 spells CASSRTGAGANVLTF. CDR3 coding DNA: TGTGCCAGCAGTAGGACAGGGGCTGGGGCCAACGTCCTGACTTTC.